This T cell receptor beta chain emerged from a study of T cell repertoires in ileal Crohn's disease. Study conclusions and caveats: All patients with clonality above 26.8% had endoscopic recurrence.

This clone was detected only once. Its matching antigen is unknown. From germline, CDR1 is LNHDA and CDR2 SQIVND (reference sequence). The CDR3 runs to 15 residues. J lost 4 bases, V lost 2 bases, and 7 bases had no gene match. Profiled with immunoSEQ multiplex PCR; TCRdb holds only in-frame clones, not every one. Of approximately 15,000 clones in the sample, 80% were seen once. The receptor's source is an adult with Crohn's disease. This sequence joins TRBV19 and TRBJ1-1, with 7 positions matching TRBD1. The sequencing input was ileal tissue. CDR3 residues: CASSIQDRVGTEAFF. CDR3 bases: TGTGCCAGTAGTATACAAGACAGGGTGGGCACTGAAGCTTTCTTT.